The 4 T cell receptor beta chains given below trace back to one sample, sequenced in a study of OX40 agonist ivuxolimab in advanced cancers. Clones were sequenced by immunoSEQ multiplex PCR, and TCRdb holds only the in-frame ones, with some missing. The table records 40,000 to 45,000 clones, 85% to 90% of them present only once. Source: CD4+ or CD8+ T cells sorted from blood, taken in a trial of the OX40 agonist ivuxolimab. The receptors were gathered from an adult with an advanced solid tumor such as melanoma, head and neck, liver or kidney cancer.

The rearrangement uses TRBV9 and TRBJ1-1; 7 nucleotides line up with TRBD1. Looked up from germline, CDR1 is SGDLS and CDR2 is YYNGEE. This CDR3 region has 14 residues. Trimming at V came to 0 bases and at J to 4 bases, leaving 3 bases not matched to a gene. The CDR3 DNA sequence: TGTGCCAGCAGCGTAGCAGGGGGGGGCACTGAAGCTTTCTTT. It codes for CASSVAGGGTEAFF. Using reference TRBV9 and TRBJ1-1 for the parts outside the CDR3, the full variable domain is DSGVTQTPKHLITATGQRVTLRCSPRSGDLSVYWYQQSLDQGLQFLIQYYNGEERAKGNILERFSAQQFPDLHSELNLSSLELGDSALYFCASSVAGGGTEAFFGQGTRLTVV.

The V gene is TRBV5-6, the J gene TRBJ1-5; 8 nucleotides align to TRBD1. The CDR3 runs to 16 residues. V gave up 4 bases and J gave up 5 bases; unmatched junction bases: 11. Per germline, CDR1 SGHDT and CDR2 YYEEEE. CDR3 bases: TGTGCCAGCAGCACTTGGGTGGACAGGGAGTATCAGCCCCAGCATTTT. Its translation is CASSTWVDREYQPQHF.

Here the CDR3 reads CAWSGGGGDYGYTF. The CDR3 DNA follows: TGTGCCTGGAGTGGCGGAGGGGGTGACTATGGCTACACCTTC. The chain has TRBV30 and TRBJ1-2; D perhaps matches TRBD1 (6 bases). Germline V gene data show CDR1 as GTSNPN and CDR2 as SVGIG (reference sequence). This CDR3 contains 14 residues. Trimming left V 1 base short and J 3 bases short, with 12 bases between.

This sequence joins TRBV19 and TRBJ1-4; no clear D. The V gene's germline CDR1 is LNHDA and CDR2 SQIVND (reference sequence). V lost 3 bases and J 5 bases, leaving 10 bases between the germline ends. The CDR3 contains 14 residues. CDR3 loop: CASSMSTVNEKLFF. The CDR3 coding sequence is TGTGCCAGTAGTATGTCAACAGTGAATGAAAAACTGTTTTTT.